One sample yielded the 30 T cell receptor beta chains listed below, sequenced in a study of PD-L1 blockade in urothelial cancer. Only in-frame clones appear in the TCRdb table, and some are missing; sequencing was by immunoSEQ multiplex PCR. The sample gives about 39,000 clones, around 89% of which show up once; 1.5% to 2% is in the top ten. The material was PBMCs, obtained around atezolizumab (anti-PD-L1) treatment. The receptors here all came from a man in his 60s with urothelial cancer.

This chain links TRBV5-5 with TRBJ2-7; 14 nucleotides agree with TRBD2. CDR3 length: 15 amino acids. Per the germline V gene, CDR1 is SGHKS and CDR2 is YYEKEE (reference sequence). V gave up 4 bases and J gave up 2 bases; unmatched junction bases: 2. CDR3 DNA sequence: TGTGCCAGCAGCGAGGGACTAGCGGGAGCCTACGAGCAGTACTTC. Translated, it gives CASSEGLAGAYEQYF.

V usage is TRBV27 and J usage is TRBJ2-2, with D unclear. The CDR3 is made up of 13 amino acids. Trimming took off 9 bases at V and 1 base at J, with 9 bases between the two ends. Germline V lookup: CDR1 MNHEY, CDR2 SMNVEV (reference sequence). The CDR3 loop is CASVSQNTGELFF. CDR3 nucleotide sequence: TGTGCCAGTGTTTCACAGAACACCGGGGAGCTGTTTTTT.

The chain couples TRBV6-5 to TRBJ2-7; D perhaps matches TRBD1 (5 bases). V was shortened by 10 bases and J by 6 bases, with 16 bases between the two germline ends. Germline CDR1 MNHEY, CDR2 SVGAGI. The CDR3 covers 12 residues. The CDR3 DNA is TGTGCCACCTCGCCCCAGGGAAGCGAGCAGTACTTC. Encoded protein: CATSPQGSEQYF.

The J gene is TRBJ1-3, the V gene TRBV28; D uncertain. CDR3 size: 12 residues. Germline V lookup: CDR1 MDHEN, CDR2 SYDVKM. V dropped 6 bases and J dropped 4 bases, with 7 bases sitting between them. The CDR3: CASSREGNTIYF. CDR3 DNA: TGTGCCAGCAGCCGCGAGGGAAACACCATATATTTT.

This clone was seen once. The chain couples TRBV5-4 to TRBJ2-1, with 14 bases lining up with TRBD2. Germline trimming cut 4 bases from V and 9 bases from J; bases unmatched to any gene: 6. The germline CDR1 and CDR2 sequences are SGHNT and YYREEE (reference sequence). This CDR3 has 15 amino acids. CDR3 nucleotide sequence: TGTGCCAGCAGCCCGGGACTAGCGGGAGTCGCTGAGCAGTTCTTC. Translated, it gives CASSPGLAGVAEQFF.

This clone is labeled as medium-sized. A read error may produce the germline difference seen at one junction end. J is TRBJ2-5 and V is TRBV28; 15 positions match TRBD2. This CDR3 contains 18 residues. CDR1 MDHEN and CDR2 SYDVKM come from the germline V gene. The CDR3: CASSLWTSGRAGEETQYF. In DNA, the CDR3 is TGTGCCAGCAGTCTATGGACTAGCGGGAGGGCAGGGGAAGAGACCCAGTACTTC.

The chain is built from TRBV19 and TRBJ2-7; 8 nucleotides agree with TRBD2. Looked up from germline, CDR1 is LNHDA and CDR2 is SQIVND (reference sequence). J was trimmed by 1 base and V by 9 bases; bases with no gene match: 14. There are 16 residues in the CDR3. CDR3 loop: CASRDVGLGASYEQYF. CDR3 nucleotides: TGTGCCAGCCGGGACGTGGGACTAGGGGCGTCCTACGAGCAGTACTTC.

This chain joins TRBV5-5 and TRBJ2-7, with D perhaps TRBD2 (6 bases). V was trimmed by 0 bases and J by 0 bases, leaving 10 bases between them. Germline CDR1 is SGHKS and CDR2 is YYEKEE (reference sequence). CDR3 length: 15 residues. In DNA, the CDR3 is TGTGCCAGCAGCTTGGTTGGGGACTCCTCCTACGAGCAGTACTTC. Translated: CASSLVGDSSYEQYF.

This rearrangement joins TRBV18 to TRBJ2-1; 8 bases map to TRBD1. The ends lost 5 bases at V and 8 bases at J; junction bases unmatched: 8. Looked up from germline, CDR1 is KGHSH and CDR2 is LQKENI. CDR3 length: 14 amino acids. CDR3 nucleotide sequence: TGTGCCAGCTCAGACTTGACAGGGGATCATGAGCAGTTCTTC. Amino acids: CASSDLTGDHEQFF. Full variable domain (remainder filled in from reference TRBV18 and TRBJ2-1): NAGVMQNPRHLVRRRGQEARLRCSPMKGHSHVYWYRQLPEEGLKFMVYLQKENIIDESGMPKERFSAEFPKEGPSILRIQQVVRGDSAAYFCASSDLTGDHEQFFGPGTRLTVL.

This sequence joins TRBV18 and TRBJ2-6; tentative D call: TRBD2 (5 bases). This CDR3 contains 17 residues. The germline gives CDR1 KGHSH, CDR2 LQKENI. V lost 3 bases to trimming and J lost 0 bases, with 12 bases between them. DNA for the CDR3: TGTGCCAGCTCACCGCTGATGGGGAGCTCTGGGGCCAACGTCCTGACTTTC. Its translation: CASSPLMGSSGANVLTF.

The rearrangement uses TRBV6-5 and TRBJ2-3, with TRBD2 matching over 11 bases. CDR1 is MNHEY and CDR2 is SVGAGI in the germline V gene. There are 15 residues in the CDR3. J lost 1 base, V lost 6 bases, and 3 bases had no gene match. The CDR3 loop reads CASRPSGGRTDTQYF. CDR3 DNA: TGTGCCAGCAGACCTAGCGGGGGGCGCACAGATACGCAGTATTTT.

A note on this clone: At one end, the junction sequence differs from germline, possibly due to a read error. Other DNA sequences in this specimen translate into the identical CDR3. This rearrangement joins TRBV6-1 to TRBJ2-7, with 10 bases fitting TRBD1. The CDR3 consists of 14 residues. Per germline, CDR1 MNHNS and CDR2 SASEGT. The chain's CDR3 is CASRGGQGDYEQYF. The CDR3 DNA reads TGTGCCAGCAGGGGAGGACAGGGGGATTACGAGCAATACTTC.

The CDR3 spells CASRKTGNTEAFF. In nucleotides, the CDR3 is TGTGCCAGCAGGAAGACAGGGAACACTGAAGCTTTCTTT. V usage is TRBV7-3 and J usage is TRBJ1-1, with D tentatively TRBD1 (6 bases). CDR1 SGHTA and CDR2 FQGTGA come from the germline V gene. With 6 bases removed from V and 1 base from J, the gap between germline ends came to 9 bases. This CDR3 is 13 amino acids long. The full variable domain, with the rest looked up from reference TRBV7-3 and TRBJ1-1, is GAGVSQTPSNKVTEKGKYVELRCDPISGHTALYWYRQSLGQGPEFLIYFQGTGAADDSGLPNDRFFAVRPEGSVSTLKIQRTERGDSAVYLCASRKTGNTEAFFGQGTRLTVV.

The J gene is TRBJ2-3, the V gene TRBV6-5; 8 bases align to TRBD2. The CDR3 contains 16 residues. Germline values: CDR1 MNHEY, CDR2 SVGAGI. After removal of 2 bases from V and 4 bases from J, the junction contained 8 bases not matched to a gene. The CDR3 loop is CASSYGTRAVADTQYF. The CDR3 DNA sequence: TGTGCCAGCAGTTACGGGACTAGAGCGGTGGCAGATACGCAGTATTTT.

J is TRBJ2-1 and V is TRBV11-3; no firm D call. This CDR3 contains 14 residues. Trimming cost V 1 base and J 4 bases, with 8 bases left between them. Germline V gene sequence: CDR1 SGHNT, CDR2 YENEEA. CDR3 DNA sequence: TGTGCCAGCAGCTTAGGTCAGAAGTACAATGAGCAGTTCTTC. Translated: CASSLGQKYNEQFF.

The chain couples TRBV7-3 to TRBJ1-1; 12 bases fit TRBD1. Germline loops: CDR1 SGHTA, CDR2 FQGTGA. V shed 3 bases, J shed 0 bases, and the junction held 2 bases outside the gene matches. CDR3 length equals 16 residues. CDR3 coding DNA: TGTGCCAGCAGCTTGGGACAGGGGGCCTTGAACACTGAAGCTTTCTTT. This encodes CASSLGQGALNTEAFF.

The CDR3 loop is CASSGGYYNEQFF. The CDR3 DNA follows: TGCGCCAGCAGTGGGGGCTACTACAATGAGCAGTTCTTC. J is TRBJ2-1 and V is TRBV10-1; a possible D gene is TRBD1 (5 bases). The CDR3 is 13 residues long. Between the trimmed V and J ends, which lost 4 bases and 3 bases, there was a span of 7 bases. CDR1 and CDR2 from the germline V gene are WNHNN and SYGVQD (reference sequence).

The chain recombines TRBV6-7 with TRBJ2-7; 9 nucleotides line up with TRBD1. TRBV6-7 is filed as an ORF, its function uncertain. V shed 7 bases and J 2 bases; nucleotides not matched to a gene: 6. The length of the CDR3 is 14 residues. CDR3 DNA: TGTGCCAGCACTTGGACAGGGGCGGCCTACGAGCAGTACTTC. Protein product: CASTWTGAAYEQYF.

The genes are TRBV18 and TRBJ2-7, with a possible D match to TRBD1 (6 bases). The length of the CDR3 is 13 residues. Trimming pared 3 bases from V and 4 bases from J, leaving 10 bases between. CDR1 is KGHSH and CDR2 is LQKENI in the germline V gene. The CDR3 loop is CASSPTGLYEQYF. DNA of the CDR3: TGTGCCAGCTCACCTACAGGGTTATACGAGCAGTACTTC. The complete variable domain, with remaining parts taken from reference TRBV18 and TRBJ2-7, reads NAGVMQNPRHLVRRRGQEARLRCSPMKGHSHVYWYRQLPEEGLKFMVYLQKENIIDESGMPKERFSAEFPKEGPSILRIQQVVRGDSAAYFCASSPTGLYEQYFGPGTRLTVT.

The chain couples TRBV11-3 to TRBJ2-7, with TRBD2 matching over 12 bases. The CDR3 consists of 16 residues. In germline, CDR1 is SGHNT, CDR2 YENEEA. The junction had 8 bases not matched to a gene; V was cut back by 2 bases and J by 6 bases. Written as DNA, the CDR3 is TGTGCCAGCAGCTTATCCCTAGCGGGAGGGCCGTCCGAGCAGTACTTC. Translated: CASSLSLAGGPSEQYF.

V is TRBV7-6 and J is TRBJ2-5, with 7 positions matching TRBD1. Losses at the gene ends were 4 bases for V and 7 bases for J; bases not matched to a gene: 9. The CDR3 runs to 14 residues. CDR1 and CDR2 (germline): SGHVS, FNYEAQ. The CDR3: CASSSQTGMGTQYF. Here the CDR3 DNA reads TGTGCCAGCAGCTCCCAGACAGGGATGGGGACCCAGTACTTC.

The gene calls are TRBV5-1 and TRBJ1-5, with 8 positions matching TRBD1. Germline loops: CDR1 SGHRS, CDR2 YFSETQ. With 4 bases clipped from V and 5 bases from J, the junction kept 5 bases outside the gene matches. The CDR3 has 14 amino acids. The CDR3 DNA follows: TGCGCCAGCAGCCCCGGACAGGGATATCAGCCCCAGCATTTT. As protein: CASSPGQGYQPQHF.

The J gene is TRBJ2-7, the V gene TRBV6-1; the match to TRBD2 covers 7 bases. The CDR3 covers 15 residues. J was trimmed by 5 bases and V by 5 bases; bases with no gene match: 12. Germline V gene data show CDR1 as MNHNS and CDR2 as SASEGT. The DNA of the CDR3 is TGTGCCAGCAGTCCCTCCTGGGGAGGGCCTGACGAGCAGTACTTC. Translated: CASSPSWGGPDEQYF.

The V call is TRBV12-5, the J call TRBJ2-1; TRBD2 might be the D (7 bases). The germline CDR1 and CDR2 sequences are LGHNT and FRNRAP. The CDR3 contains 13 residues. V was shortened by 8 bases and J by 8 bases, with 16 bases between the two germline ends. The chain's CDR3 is CASRPWGGDEQFF. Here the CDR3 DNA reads TGTGCTAGTCGCCCCTGGGGGGGCGATGAGCAGTTCTTC.

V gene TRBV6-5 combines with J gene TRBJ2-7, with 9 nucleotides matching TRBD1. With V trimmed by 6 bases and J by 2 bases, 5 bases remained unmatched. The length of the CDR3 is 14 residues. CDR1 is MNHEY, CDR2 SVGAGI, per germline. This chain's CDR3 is CASRGQGLAYEQYF. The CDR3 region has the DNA TGTGCCAGCAGGGGACAGGGACTTGCCTACGAGCAGTACTTC.

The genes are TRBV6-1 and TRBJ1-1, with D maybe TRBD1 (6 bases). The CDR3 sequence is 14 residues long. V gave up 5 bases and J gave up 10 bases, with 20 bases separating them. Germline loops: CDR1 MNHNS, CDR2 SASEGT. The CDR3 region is CASSLSRGKSRAFF. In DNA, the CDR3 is TGTGCCAGCAGTCTGTCTAGGGGGAAGAGTAGAGCTTTCTTT.

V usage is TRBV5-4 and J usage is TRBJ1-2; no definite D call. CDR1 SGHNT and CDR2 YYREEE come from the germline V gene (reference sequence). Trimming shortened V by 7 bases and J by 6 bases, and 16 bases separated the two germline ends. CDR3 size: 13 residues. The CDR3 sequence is CASGKETGNGYTF. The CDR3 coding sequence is TGTGCCAGCGGAAAAGAAACGGGGAATGGCTACACCTTC.

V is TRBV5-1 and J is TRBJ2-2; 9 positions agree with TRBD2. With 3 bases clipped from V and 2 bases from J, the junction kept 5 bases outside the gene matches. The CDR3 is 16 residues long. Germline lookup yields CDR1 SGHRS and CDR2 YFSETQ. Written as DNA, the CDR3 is TGCGCCAGCAGCTATAGCGGGGGTCGCAACACCGGGGAGCTGTTTTTT. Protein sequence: CASSYSGGRNTGELFF.

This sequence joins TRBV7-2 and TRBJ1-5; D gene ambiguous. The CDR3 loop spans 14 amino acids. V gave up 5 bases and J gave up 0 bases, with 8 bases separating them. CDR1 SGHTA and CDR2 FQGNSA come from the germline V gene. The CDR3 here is CASSTRYSNQPQHF. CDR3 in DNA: TGTGCCAGCAGCACCCGGTATAGCAATCAGCCCCAGCATTTT.

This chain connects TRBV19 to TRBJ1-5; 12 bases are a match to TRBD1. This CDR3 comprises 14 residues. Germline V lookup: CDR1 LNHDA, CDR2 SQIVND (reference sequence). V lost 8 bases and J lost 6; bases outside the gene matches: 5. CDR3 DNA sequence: TGTGCCAGTGGGGGACAGGGGGCCGGTCAGCCCCAGCATTTT. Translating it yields CASGGQGAGQPQHF.